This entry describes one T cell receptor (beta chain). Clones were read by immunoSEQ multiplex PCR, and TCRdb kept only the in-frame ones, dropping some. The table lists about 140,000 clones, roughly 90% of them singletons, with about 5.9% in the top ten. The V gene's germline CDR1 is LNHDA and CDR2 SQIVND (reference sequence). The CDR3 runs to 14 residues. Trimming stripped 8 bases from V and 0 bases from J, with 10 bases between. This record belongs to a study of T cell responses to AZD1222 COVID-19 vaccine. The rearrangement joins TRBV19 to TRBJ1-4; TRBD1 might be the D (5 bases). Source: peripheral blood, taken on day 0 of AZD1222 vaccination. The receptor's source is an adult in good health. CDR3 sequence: CASQGRSTNEKLFF. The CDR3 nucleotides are TGTGCCAGTCAGGGTCGCTCAACTAATGAAAAACTGTTTTTT.